This entry features one T cell receptor (beta chain) sequence. Its antigen is currently not known. Base qualities are not provided; no much larger clone lies one nucleotide away. The germline V gene specifies SGHTA as CDR1 and FQGTGA as CDR2. Including the terminal cysteine and phenylalanine, the CDR3 comprises 15 residues. The CDR3 DNA has 45 bases and is translated from base 1. Trimming costs V 5 bases and J 7 bases, and their ends lie 17 bases apart. TCR beta CDR3 regions were sequenced from DNA using the immunoSEQ Assay. Per the source publication's procedure: To compute T cell density, TCR beta template counts were normalized to usable DNA, which was estimated by amplifying housekeeping genes. The preseqR package was used to estimate richness by extrapolating to 400,000 templates for PBMC samples and to 120,000 templates for tissue samples. Clonality was defined as one minus Pielou's evenness. Tissue-enriched TCRs were identified through differential abundance testing performed on productive amino-acid clonotypes, with a minimum total count of 5 and an alpha of 0.1. The Jaccard Index and the Morisita Overlap Index were used to measure how much the repertoires overlapped between compartments. GLIPH grouped TCR beta CDR3s together with public tetramer-defined viral CDR3s, and a viral motif had to include at least three viral sequences and also show V-gene enrichment. What TCRdb holds here is the immuneACCESS table cut down to in-frame rearrangements. Part of the clones is not present; checked against another copy, under half of the missing clones reflect an unresolved V gene, and the others are unexplained. That table gives V, J and clone size, and the DNA gave D and trimming. This sample comprises 20,000 to 25,000 clones, approximately 90% of them detected only once. The ten largest clones take up about 7% of the sample.

At diagnosis, peripheral blood, uninvolved tumor-adjacent lung and tumor were collected and stored as a combination of fresh-frozen and FFPE material. For TCR repertoire profiling, the blood samples were analyzed as peripheral blood mononuclear cells. This sample is part of a study of T cells in localized non-small cell lung cancer (dated by TCRdb to 2020 to 2021). Context from the whole study: T cell repertoires of some 240 early-stage NSCLC patients were analyzed, with tumors being compared against uninvolved tumor-adjacent lungs. The cohort was made up of around 250 treatment-naive NSCLC patients whose localized lung tumors had been resected. Of the NSCLC patients, roughly 130 were male and about 97 were female, and the mean age was approximately 66 years.

On the study overall, not on this receptor specifically: Because multi-region tumor sequencing was not done, intratumor heterogeneity could not be ruled out. Higher blood T cell density associated with longer overall survival, while higher adjacent-lung clonality associated with shorter survival. Uninvolved tumor-adjacent lung showed the highest T cell clonality, higher than tumor, which suggests more focused antigenic responses in the uninvolved tumor-adjacent lung. A median of roughly 56 of the top 100 tumor clones were detected in paired uninvolved adjacent lung, and around 27 of these tumor clones were also found among the top 100 clones of the paired uninvolved adjacent lung. Because the study design was exploratory, TCR variables were selected using unadjusted p-values without false-discovery rate correction.

The sequences come from peripheral blood, collected before any cancer treatment. The origin of this receptor is a woman aged 40-75 years with stage I lung adenocarcinoma. This sequence uses TRBV7-3 and TRBJ2-2; confidence is insufficient to name the D gene. The DNA sequence follows: TGTGCCAGCAGCCCGGGTACGGGTATAGGCGGGGAGCTGTTTTTT. This is translated as CASSPGTGIGGELFF.